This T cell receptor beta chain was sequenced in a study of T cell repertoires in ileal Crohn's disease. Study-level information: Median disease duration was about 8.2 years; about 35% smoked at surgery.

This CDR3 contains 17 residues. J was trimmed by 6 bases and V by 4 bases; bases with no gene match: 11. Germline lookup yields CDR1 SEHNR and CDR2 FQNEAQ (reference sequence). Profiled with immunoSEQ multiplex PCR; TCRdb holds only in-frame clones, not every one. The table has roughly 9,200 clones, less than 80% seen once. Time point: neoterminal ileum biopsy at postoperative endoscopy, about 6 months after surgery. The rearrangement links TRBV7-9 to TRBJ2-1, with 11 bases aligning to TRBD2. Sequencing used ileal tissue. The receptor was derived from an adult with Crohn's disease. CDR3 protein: CASSSTYLAGGINEQFF. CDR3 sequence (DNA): TGTGCCAGCAGCTCCACTTACCTAGCGGGGGGAATCAATGAGCAGTTCTTC.